The 32 T cell receptor beta chains below all came from one sample that was sequenced in a study of PD-L1 blockade in urothelial cancer. The assay was immunoSEQ multiplex PCR, and TCRdb's table has in-frame clones only and misses some. The table has tens of thousands of clones, approximately 87% seen once. The time point was: pretreatment peripheral blood. This material consisted of PBMCs, taken around atezolizumab (anti-PD-L1) treatment. All receptors derive from a man between 60 and 70 years old with urothelial cancer.

The chain links TRBV13 to TRBJ1-6; TRBD1 matches at 7 bases. V lost 6 bases to trimming and J lost 7 bases; unmatched junction nucleotides: 9. The CDR3 is made up of 15 amino acids. In germline, CDR1 is PRHDT, CDR2 FYEKMQ (reference sequence). The CDR3 DNA is TGTGCCAGCAGTGCGAACAGGGGTGAGAATTCACCCCTCCACTTT. Amino acid sequence: CASSANRGENSPLHF.

V and J are TRBV19 and TRBJ1-1; D ambiguous. The CDR3 extends over 12 amino acids. Per the germline V gene, CDR1 is LNHDA and CDR2 is SQIVND (reference sequence). V was shortened by 11 bases and J by 3 bases, with 13 bases between the two germline ends. The CDR3 loop reads CASWSPDTEAFF. DNA for the CDR3: TGTGCCTCCTGGTCCCCGGACACTGAAGCTTTCTTT.

The chain carries TRBV5-1 and TRBJ2-7, with TRBD2 matching 8 bases. Germline V gene data show CDR1 as SGHRS and CDR2 as YFSETQ. There are 15 residues in the CDR3. With 1 base clipped from V and 0 bases from J, the junction kept 3 bases outside the gene matches. CDR3 protein: CASSLHSGSSYEQYF. The CDR3 region has the DNA TGCGCCAGCAGCTTGCACAGCGGGAGCTCCTACGAGCAGTACTTC.

V is TRBV30 and J is TRBJ2-3; D gene uncertain. The CDR3 has 15 residues. Germline V gives CDR1 GTSNPN, CDR2 SVGIG (reference sequence). V shed 0 bases and J shed 0 bases, with 10 bases lying between them. The CDR3 is CAWSVAKLSTDTQYF. For the CDR3, the DNA is TGTGCCTGGAGTGTTGCTAAACTGAGCACAGATACGCAGTATTTT.

V usage is TRBV5-5 and J usage is TRBJ2-1; D is possibly TRBD2 (6 bases). Germline V gene sequence: CDR1 SGHKS, CDR2 YYEKEE (reference sequence). This CDR3 is built from 16 residues. The V gene lost 4 bases and the J gene lost 0 bases, with 14 bases spanning the gap. The CDR3 region has the DNA TGTGCCAGCAGCGGAGGGCCTCTTAGCTCCTACAATGAGCAGTTCTTC. This translates into CASSGGPLSSYNEQFF.

In nucleotides, the CDR3 is TGCGCCAGCGGATCACTAGCGGGACTAGGCGAGCAGTACTTC. Amino acids: CASGSLAGLGEQYF. The chain combines TRBV10-2 with TRBJ2-7; TRBD2 aligns across 10 bases. The CDR3 spans 14 residues. V lost 8 bases to trimming and J lost 6 bases; unmatched junction nucleotides: 10. The germline V gene encodes CDR1 WSHSY and CDR2 SAAADI.

On this clone: Other DNA sequences of this sample code for an identical CDR3. The chain combines TRBV7-2 with TRBJ2-3; 11 nucleotides line up with TRBD2. Germline V gives CDR1 SGHTA, CDR2 FQGNSA. V shed 1 base and J 2 bases; nucleotides not matched to a gene: 5. The CDR3 totals 17 residues. The CDR3 loop is CASSLGLAGGTTDTQYF. The CDR3 region has the DNA TGTGCCAGCAGCTTAGGGTTAGCGGGAGGGACCACAGATACGCAGTATTTT. The entire variable domain, with the rest obtained from reference TRBV7-2 and TRBJ2-3, is as follows: GAGVSQSPSNKVTEKGKDVELRCDPISGHTALYWYRQSLGQGLEFLIYFQGNSAPDKSGLPSDRFSAERTGGSVSTLTIQRTQQEDSAVYLCASSLGLAGGTTDTQYFGPGTRLTVL.

The chain employs TRBV19 and TRBJ2-7; 7 positions match TRBD2. The CDR3 is made up of 12 amino acids. The germline gives CDR1 LNHDA, CDR2 SQIVND (reference sequence). V was pared by 9 bases and J by 3 bases, with 5 bases of the junction left unmatched. The CDR3 DNA reads as TGTGCCAGCGGGGTAGCGGGCTACGAGCAGTACTTC. Translated: CASGVAGYEQYF.

This chain joins TRBV6-5 and TRBJ1-1, with 9 nucleotides matching TRBD1. The CDR3 contains 15 residues. V lost 4 bases, J lost 1 base, and 4 bases stayed unmatched. In germline, CDR1 is MNHEY, CDR2 SVGAGI. CDR3 sequence reads: CASSSQGQGNTEAFF. The CDR3 DNA follows: TGTGCCAGCAGTTCCCAGGGACAGGGGAACACTGAAGCTTTCTTT.

The chain joins TRBV11-2 to TRBJ2-3; no reliable D call. This CDR3 comprises 13 residues. V was shortened by 0 bases and J by 4 bases, with 5 bases between the two germline ends. Germline CDR1 SGHAT, CDR2 FQNNGV. The chain's CDR3 is CASSLEFADTQYF. CDR3 nucleotides: TGTGCCAGCAGCTTAGAGTTCGCAGATACGCAGTATTTT.

This clone was seen only a few times. The rearrangement joins TRBV10-1 to TRBJ1-1; 8 bases match TRBD1. Germline V gene data show CDR1 as WNHNN and CDR2 as SYGVQD (reference sequence). The CDR3 length is 13 residues. V gave up 2 bases and J gave up 6 bases; unmatched junction bases: 2. CDR3 nucleotide sequence: TGCGCCAGCAGTGAGCAACAGGGGGCTGAAGCTTTCTTT. Its translation: CASSEQQGAEAFF.

The gene calls are TRBV29-1 and TRBJ2-5; 7 bases match TRBD2. The CDR3 is made up of 15 amino acids. CDR1 is SQVTM, CDR2 ANQGSEA, per germline. V dropped 0 bases and J dropped 4; count of bases not matched to a gene: 8. In DNA, the CDR3 is TGCAGCGTTGAAGAAAGTGGGAGGGCCGGAGAGACCCAGTACTTC. Protein product: CSVEESGRAGETQYF.

The chain combines TRBV7-3 with TRBJ1-1; D is undetermined. The CDR3 consists of 12 residues. The V gene lost 5 bases and the J gene lost 7 bases, with 11 bases spanning the gap. CDR1 and CDR2 (germline): SGHTA, FQGTGA. The CDR3 nucleotides read TGTGCCAGCAGCAAAACTAATGGTGAAGCTTTCTTT. Protein: CASSKTNGEAFF.

V gene TRBV19 combines with J gene TRBJ2-7; 10 bases are a match to TRBD2. Looked up from germline, CDR1 is LNHDA and CDR2 is SQIVND (reference sequence). After removal of 9 bases from V and 2 bases from J, the junction contained 10 bases not matched to a gene. This CDR3 has 15 residues. The CDR3 bases are TGTGCCAGCACTGCGAGCGGGAGGGCCCCCTACGAGCAGTACTTC. It specifies CASTASGRAPYEQYF.

The chain couples TRBV5-4 to TRBJ1-1; 7 bases align to TRBD1. J lost 4 bases, V lost 4 bases, and 25 bases had no gene match. The CDR3 consists of 20 residues. Germline V gene sequence: CDR1 SGHNT, CDR2 YYREEE (reference sequence). CDR3 sequence: CASSATVHGGIRGESTEAFF. DNA for the CDR3: TGTGCCAGCAGCGCAACCGTCCACGGAGGAATCAGGGGGGAGAGCACTGAAGCTTTCTTT.

This rearrangement joins TRBV18 to TRBJ1-2; D perhaps matches TRBD1 (6 bases). Trimming took 3 bases from V and 6 from J, leaving 11 bases between them. CDR1 and CDR2 from the germline V gene are KGHSH and LQKENI. This CDR3 region has 13 residues. Here the CDR3 reads CASSPQGIDGYTF. The CDR3 nucleotides are TGTGCCAGCTCACCGCAGGGGATCGATGGCTACACCTTC.

Comments on this clone: Other DNA sequences in this sample translate to the same CDR3. The chain recombines TRBV7-2 with TRBJ1-5; D perhaps matches TRBD1 (5 bases). The germline V gene encodes CDR1 SGHTA and CDR2 FQGNSA. V was pared by 5 bases and J by 3 bases, with 8 bases between. This CDR3 has 13 amino acids. CDR3 amino acids: CASSPGSNQPQHF. DNA for the CDR3: TGTGCCAGCAGCCCAGGGTCCAATCAGCCCCAGCATTTT.

The chain joins TRBV19 to TRBJ2-1, with 7 bases lining up with TRBD1. V trimming: 5 bases; J trimming: 3 bases; junction bases outside the gene matches: 7. The CDR3 sequence is 15 residues long. Germline assignment: CDR1 LNHDA and CDR2 SQIVND (reference sequence). The CDR3: CASSFNRGDYNEQFF. CDR3 DNA sequence: TGTGCCAGTAGTTTTAACAGGGGCGACTACAATGAGCAGTTCTTC.

V usage is TRBV5-1 and J usage is TRBJ2-2; tentative D call: TRBD2 (7 bases). CDR1 is SGHRS and CDR2 is YFSETQ in the germline V gene. The CDR3 length is 16 residues. Trimming cost V 0 bases and J 7 bases, with 16 bases left between them. The CDR3 DNA reads as TGCGCCAGCAGCTTGGGTGCGGGGGCTCGAATCGGGGAGCTGTTTTTT. It codes for CASSLGAGARIGELFF.

The rearrangement uses TRBV7-3 and TRBJ2-7; D not certain. The length of the CDR3 is 13 residues. Germline V gene data show CDR1 as SGHTA and CDR2 as FQGTGA. V lost 1 base and J lost 7, with 11 bases in between. The CDR3 here is CASSLNGVREQYF. The CDR3 coding sequence is TGTGCCAGCAGCTTAAATGGAGTGCGGGAGCAGTACTTC.

This clone was seen a few times. The chain couples TRBV30 to TRBJ2-3; 11 nucleotides line up with TRBD2. Germline CDR1 reads GTSNPN; CDR2 reads SVGIG (reference sequence). The CDR3 runs 16 residues. V shed 2 bases and J 2 bases; nucleotides not matched to a gene: 6. The CDR3 loop is CAWSLRTSGFTDTQYF. The CDR3 bases are TGTGCCTGGAGTCTAAGGACTAGCGGGTTCACAGATACGCAGTATTTT.

V and J are TRBV30 and TRBJ1-1; unclear D gene. Trimming took 2 bases from V and 7 from J, leaving 14 bases between them. Germline V gene lookup returns CDR1 GTSNPN and CDR2 SVGIG (reference sequence). CDR3 length: 13 amino acids. The CDR3 protein is CAWSWLSENEAFF. The CDR3 region has the DNA TGTGCCTGGAGTTGGTTGAGCGAGAATGAAGCTTTCTTT.

The chain combines TRBV29-1 with TRBJ1-1; no definite D call. Germline values: CDR1 SQVTM, CDR2 ANQGSEA. V shed 3 bases and J shed 4 bases, with 9 bases lying between them. This CDR3 spans 12 amino acids. In DNA, the CDR3 is TGCAGCGTTGATGTAGGAGTCACTGAAGCTTTCTTT. It specifies CSVDVGVTEAFF.

CDR3 bases: TGTGCCAGCAGCAAGACCTTAAGCGGAGGCGACTACGAGCAGTACTTC. Translation gives CASSKTLSGGDYEQYF. The chain uses TRBV5-4 and TRBJ2-7; maybe TRBD2 (5 bases). V lost 4 bases, J lost 3 bases, and 20 bases lay in between. The CDR3 is 16 amino acids. CDR1 and CDR2 from the germline V gene are SGHNT and YYREEE (reference sequence).

The chain combines TRBV18 with TRBJ1-4; 7 nucleotides agree with TRBD1. CDR3 length equals 14 residues. J lost 8 bases, V lost 4 bases, and 7 bases had no gene match. Germline assignment: CDR1 KGHSH and CDR2 LQKENI. The CDR3 nucleotides are TGTGCCAGCTCACACGGGACAGAAGGGGAAAAACTGTTTTTT. This translates into CASSHGTEGEKLFF.

This clone has just a few counts. V and J are TRBV9 and TRBJ2-5, with 9 bases that match TRBD2. The germline V gene has CDR1 SGDLS and CDR2 YYNGEE. This CDR3 is 18 amino acids long. V shed 0 bases, J shed 5 bases, and the junction held 14 bases outside the gene matches. Here the CDR3 DNA reads TGTGCCAGCAGCGTAGGCCCTGGGGTAGCGGGAGTCTGGGAGACCCAGTACTTC. Translated: CASSVGPGVAGVWETQYF. Full variable domain (missing parts from reference TRBV9 and TRBJ2-5): DSGVTQTPKHLITATGQRVTLRCSPRSGDLSVYWYQQSLDQGLQFLIQYYNGEERAKGNILERFSAQQFPDLHSELNLSSLELGDSALYFCASSVGPGVAGVWETQYFGPGTRLLVL.

This clone was counted a few times. The chain carries TRBV6-6 and TRBJ1-2; no clear D gene. There are 14 residues in the CDR3. V was cut by 0 bases and J by 2 bases, with 7 bases left in between. Looked up from germline, CDR1 is MNHNY and CDR2 is SVGAGI (reference sequence). The CDR3 spells CASSYSTTNYGYTF. DNA of the CDR3: TGTGCCAGCAGTTACTCCACTACCAACTATGGCTACACCTTC.

This clone was seen more than once but under ten times. This CDR3 is CASSLPGHSYSPLHF. The CDR3 DNA reads TGTGCCAGCAGTCTTCCGGGACACTCATATTCACCCCTCCACTTT. This rearrangement joins TRBV28 to TRBJ1-6; TRBD1 is a possible D gene (6 bases). The germline V gene encodes CDR1 MDHEN and CDR2 SYDVKM. V was pared by 5 bases and J by 8 bases, with 16 bases between. The CDR3 length is 15 residues.

The V and J genes are TRBV9 and TRBJ2-1, with TRBD2 as a possible D gene (6 bases). V was cut by 2 bases and J by 5 bases, with 8 bases left in between. CDR1 and CDR2 (germline): SGDLS, YYNGEE. CDR3 length equals 13 residues. The chain's CDR3 is CASSVAGNNEQFF. In DNA, the CDR3 is TGTGCCAGCAGCGTGGCGGGGAACAATGAGCAGTTCTTC.

The chain is built from TRBV29-1 and TRBJ2-3; D is undetermined. This CDR3 spans 12 amino acids. The ends were cut back, 8 bases at V and 5 bases at J, with 14 bases in the middle. The V gene's germline CDR1 is SQVTM and CDR2 ANQGSEA. CDR3 protein: CSFGDGGDTQYF. The CDR3 nucleotides read TGCAGCTTTGGAGACGGCGGAGATACGCAGTATTTT.

This sequence joins TRBV12-5 and TRBJ2-1; 7 bases are a match to TRBD2. The CDR3 is 16 residues long. CDR1 LGHNT and CDR2 FRNRAP come from the germline V gene. The trim removed 1 base at V and 5 bases at J, leaving 8 bases unmatched. CDR3 amino acids: CASGLAPSGEDNEQFF. CDR3 DNA sequence: TGTGCTAGTGGTTTGGCCCCTAGCGGCGAGGACAATGAGCAGTTCTTC. The full variable domain, rest sourced from reference TRBV12-5 and TRBJ2-1, is DARVTQTPRHKVTEMGQEVTMRCQPILGHNTVFWYRQTMMQGLELLAYFRNRAPLDDSGMPKDRFSAEMPDATLATLKIQPSEPRDSAVYFCASGLAPSGEDNEQFFGPGTRLTVL.

This clone was detected once. The rearrangement joins TRBV7-3 to TRBJ2-1; maybe TRBD2 (7 bases). Germline CDR1 and CDR2: SGHTA and FQGTGA. The CDR3 contains 16 residues. V lost 1 base, J lost 1 base, and 11 bases lay in between. The CDR3: CASSLRGRGSYNEQFF. CDR3 DNA sequence: TGTGCCAGCAGCTTAAGGGGGAGGGGGTCCTACAATGAGCAGTTCTTC.